This T cell receptor beta chain was profiled in a study of identical twins. Regarding the study as a whole: Recombination models fit unrelated individuals' TCR alpha sharing but underestimated twins'. Cord blood beta clonotypes present at high abundance carried fewer insertions; no such pattern appeared in memory repertoires.

The cDNA had a unique molecular identifier and a template-switch universal primer site. MiXCR was run by TCRdb on the 5' RACE reads, yielding one entry per CDR3 protein. The data hold about 890,000 distinct CDR3 sequences, with 9% to 15% observed a single time. The CDR3 length is 15 residues. The V gene lost 2 bases and the J gene lost 2 bases, with 14 bases spanning the gap. Germline assignment: CDR1 SGHRS and CDR2 YFSETQ. Only a few counts were recorded for this clonotype. Its antigen remains unknown. A further study also used this sample, focusing on yellow fever vaccine responses in identical twins.

Source material: PBMCs. The chain is built from TRBV5-1 and TRBJ2-7, with unresolved D. This TCR came from a woman between 18 and 29 years old in good health. The CDR3 spells CASSFDSYLTYEQYF. The CDR3 coding sequence is TGCGCCAGCAGCTTCGACTCCTATCTTACCTACGAGCAGTACTTC.